The rows below give T cell receptor beta chains drawn from one sample of a study of shared clonotypes between healthy human individuals. Clones were read by immunoSEQ multiplex PCR, and TCRdb kept only the in-frame ones, dropping some. This table holds about 770,000 clones, 72% found once. Sequences were obtained from memory CD4+ T cells sorted from blood. These receptors originate from a woman aged 25 to 39 in good health. Both conserved end residues are part of each CDR3. The D gene is left open where the match is weak. Clone size appears in some rows only: once, few, many, or a class for an expanded clone.

cdr3_length j_call clone_size d_call v_call cdr3_nt cdr3_aa
13 TRBJ1-4 . . TRBV5-6 TGTGCCAGCAGCTTGAGGGTGGATGAAAAACTGTTTTTT CASSLRVDEKLFF
18 TRBJ2-5 . . TRBV18 TGTGCCAGCTCACCATTTGCGGGCCTTCAACTTCCTCAAGAGACCCAGTACTTC CASSPFAGLQLPQETQYF
13 TRBJ1-1 . . TRBV6-5 TGTGCCAGCAGTTACTCGGCTTCCTTAAAGGCTTTCTTT CASSYSASLKAFF
15 TRBJ1-5 . . TRBV28 TGTGCCAGCAGTTTCGCCTCGGCGGGCAATCAGCCCCAGCATTTT CASSFASAGNQPQHF
16 TRBJ2-2 few TRBD2 TRBV5-4 TGTGCCAGCAGGAGTGGATTGGCTAGCGGGATTGAGGAGCTGTTTTTT CASRSGLASGIEELFF
13 TRBJ1-1 . TRBD1 TRBV29-1 TGCAGCGGCCGGACAGGGGGTATCACTGAAGCTTTCTTT CSGRTGGITEAFF
15 TRBJ1-6 once . TRBV10-2 TGCGCCAGCAGTGAGGTTGGGGGGTTCAATTCACCCCTCCACTTT CASSEVGGFNSPLHF
12 TRBJ1-1 once . TRBV5-1 TGCGCCAGCAGCTTGGGTGCGGGAGGTGCTTTCTTT CASSLGAGGAFF
14 TRBJ2-3 . TRBD2 TRBV7-3 TGTGCCAGCAGCCCCGGGACTAGCGGGGATACGCAGTATTTT CASSPGTSGDTQYF
15 TRBJ2-7 . TRBD2 TRBV6-6 TGTGCCAGCAGTTATGCTAGCGGGGGAAACTACGAGCAGTACTTC CASSYASGGNYEQYF
15 TRBJ2-1 once . TRBV7-3 TGTGCCAGCAGCTTAGCCTCGACCTCCTACAATGAGCAGTTCTTC CASSLASTSYNEQFF
14 TRBJ1-2 . TRBD1 TRBV6-6 TGTGCCAGCAGACAGGGGGCGCATAACTATGGCTACACCTTC CASRQGAHNYGYTF
13 TRBJ1-2 many TRBD1 TRBV15 TGTGCCACCAGCAGATACAGGGGGAATGGCTACACCTTC CATSRYRGNGYTF
13 TRBJ2-7 . . TRBV7-2 TGTGCCAGCAGCTTAGATAGTTCCTACGAGCAGTACTTC CASSLDSSYEQYF
15 TRBJ2-7 . . TRBV5-1 TGCGCCAGCAGCCAGGACGGAGTAAGCTCCTACGAGCAGTACTTC CASSQDGVSSYEQYF
14 TRBJ1-2 . TRBD1 TRBV28 TGTGCCAGCAGTCAGACAGGGGTTAGATCTGGCTACACCTTC CASSQTGVRSGYTF
16 TRBJ2-3 . TRBD1 TRBV30 TGTGCCTGGAGTCCTCCCTGGACAGGGGACACAGATACGCAGTATTTT CAWSPPWTGDTDTQYF
13 TRBJ2-1 . . TRBV28 TGTGCCAGCAGAACAACCGGGCCTGGGGAGCAGTTCTTC CASRTTGPGEQFF
15 TRBJ2-3 . TRBD2 TRBV28 TGTGCCAGCAGAGGAGCGGGAGCAAGTACAGATACGCAGTATTTT CASRGAGASTDTQYF
15 TRBJ2-2 . TRBD2 TRBV11-2 TGTGCCAGCAGCTTAAGTGGCGGGGGCACCGGGGAGCTGTTTTTT CASSLSGGGTGELFF
14 TRBJ1-5 . . TRBV6-4 TGTGCCAGCATTCCGACAGATAGCAATCAGCCCCAGCATTTT CASIPTDSNQPQHF
17 TRBJ1-5 . . TRBV9 TGTGCCTTTCAGAGCTGGACGGGGGCTTATAGCAATCAGCCCCAGCATTTT CAFQSWTGAYSNQPQHF
13 TRBJ2-2 . . TRBV7-2 TGTGCCAGCAGCCCCGGGCTCTCCGGGGAGCTGTTTTTT CASSPGLSGELFF
14 TRBJ1-4 . TRBD1 TRBV7-2 TGTGCCAGCAGCTCGGACAGGGGGGTTGGAAAACTGTTTTTT CASSSDRGVGKLFF
14 TRBJ1-3 . TRBD1 TRBV5-1 TGCGCCAGCAGCGACGGGACAGAGGGAAACACCATATATTTT CASSDGTEGNTIYF
15 TRBJ1-2 . . TRBV6-5 TGTGCCAGCAGTTATCGGGGCTTGGGGAACTATGGCTACACCTTC CASSYRGLGNYGYTF
13 TRBJ2-4 few . TRBV11-2 TGTGCCAGCAGCATCTACGAGAGAAACATTCAGTACTTC CASSIYERNIQYF